This T cell receptor (beta chain) is drawn from a study of chemoradiotherapy in HPV16-positive cancers. Whole-study results and caveats: The functional HPV-specific definition rests on just a couple of HPV16-positive patients. For HPV16-positive patients, expanding HPV-responsive T cells associated with longer recurrence-free survival.

The ends lost 0 bases at V and 6 bases at J; junction bases unmatched: 4. Germline CDR1 ENHRY, CDR2 SYGVKD. This CDR3 is 15 amino acids long. Points on this clone: Its antigen remains unknown.

Clones were read by immunoSEQ multiplex PCR, and TCRdb kept only the in-frame ones, dropping some. The sample yields more than 20,000 clones, approximately 86% seen once. This specimen was blood, taken from a patient who underwent chemoradiotherapy. V is TRBV10-3 and J is TRBJ2-2; TRBD2 agrees at 7 bases. The TCR originated in a human donor with HPV-associated anogenital cancer. In nucleotides, the CDR3 is TGTGCCATCAGTGAGTCGGGACTACCCCCCGGGGAGCTGTTTTTT. Its translation is CAISESGLPPGELFF.